Here is one T cell receptor (beta chain) with its context. A sample-barcoded 5' primer and a J-beta primer mix were used in a second PCR of roughly 7 to 11 cycles. A template-switch adaptor with 12 random nucleotides tagged each cDNA molecule. MiXCR, applied by TCRdb to the 5' RACE reads, yields one record per CDR3 protein. The sample lists roughly 730,000 distinct CDR3 sequences; roughly three fifths were seen once. This CDR3 spans 14 amino acids. CDR1 MRHNA and CDR2 SNTAGT come from the germline V gene. V dropped 6 bases and J dropped 2 bases, with 12 bases sitting between them. This entry is derived from a study of blood T cells in healthy people across ages.

The TCR comes from a middle-aged man in good health. The sample consisted of blood. The chain joins TRBV6-4 to TRBJ2-3, with a tentative D call TRBD2 (5 bases). CDR3 coding DNA: TGTGCCAGCAGCGAGGGAACAGCCACAGATACGCAGTATTTT. It is translated as CASSEGTATDTQYF.